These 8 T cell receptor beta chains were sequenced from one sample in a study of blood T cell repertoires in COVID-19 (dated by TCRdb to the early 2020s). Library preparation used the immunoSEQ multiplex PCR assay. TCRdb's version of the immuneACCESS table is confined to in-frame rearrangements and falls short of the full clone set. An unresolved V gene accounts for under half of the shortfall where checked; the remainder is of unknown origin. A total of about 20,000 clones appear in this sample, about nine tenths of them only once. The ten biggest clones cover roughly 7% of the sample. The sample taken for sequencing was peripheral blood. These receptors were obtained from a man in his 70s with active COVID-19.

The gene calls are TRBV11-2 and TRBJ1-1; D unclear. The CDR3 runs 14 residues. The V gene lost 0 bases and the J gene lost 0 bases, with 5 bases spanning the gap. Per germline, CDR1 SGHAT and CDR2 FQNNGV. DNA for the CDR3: TGTGCCAGCAGCTTAGATCGGGTGAACACTGAAGCTTTCTTT. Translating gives CASSLDRVNTEAFF.

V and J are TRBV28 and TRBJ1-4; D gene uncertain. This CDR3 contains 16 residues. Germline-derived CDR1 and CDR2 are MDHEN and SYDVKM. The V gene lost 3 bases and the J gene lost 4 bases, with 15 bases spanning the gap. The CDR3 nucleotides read TGTGCCAGCAGTTTTTACGACGAGCGGAGTAATGAAAAACTGTTTTTT. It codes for CASSFYDERSNEKLFF.

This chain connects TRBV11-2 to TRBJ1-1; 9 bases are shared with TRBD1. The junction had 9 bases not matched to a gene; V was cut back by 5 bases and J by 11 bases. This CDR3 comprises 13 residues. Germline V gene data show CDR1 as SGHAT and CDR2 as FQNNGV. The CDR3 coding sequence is TGTGCCAGCAGCATGCACAGGGGGCGTAGGGCTTTCTTT. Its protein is CASSMHRGRRAFF.

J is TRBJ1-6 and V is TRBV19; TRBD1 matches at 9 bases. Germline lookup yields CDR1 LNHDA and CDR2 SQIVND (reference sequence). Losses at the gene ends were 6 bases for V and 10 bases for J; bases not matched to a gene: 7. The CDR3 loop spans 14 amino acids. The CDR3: CASRTPGQGSPLHF. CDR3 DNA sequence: TGTGCCAGTAGAACACCGGGACAGGGCTCACCCCTCCACTTT.

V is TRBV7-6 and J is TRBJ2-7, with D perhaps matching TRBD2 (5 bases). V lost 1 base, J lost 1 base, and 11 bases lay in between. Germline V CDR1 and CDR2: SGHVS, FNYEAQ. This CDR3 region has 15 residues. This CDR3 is CASSLESGRSYEQYF. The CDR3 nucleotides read TGTGCCAGCAGCTTAGAGAGCGGCCGATCCTACGAGCAGTACTTC.

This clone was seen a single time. The CDR3 bases are TGTGCCAGCAGTTACTCAGGGGTGGTAGCGGGGGCCCGCACAGATACGCAGTATTTT. This codes for CASSYSGVVAGARTDTQYF. The V gene is TRBV6-2 or TRBV6-3, the J gene TRBJ2-3; TRBD2 aligns across 9 bases. The CDR3 runs 19 residues. Germline V gives CDR1 MNHEY, CDR2 SVGEGT. Trimming took 0 bases from V and 1 from J; bases not matched to a gene: 11.

This CDR3 reads CASSQDRPQVYTEAFF. The DNA of the CDR3 is TGCGCCAGCAGCCAAGACCGGCCGCAGGTGTACACTGAAGCTTTCTTT. The chain employs TRBV4-1 and TRBJ1-1; no reliable D call. Germline CDR1 is MGHRA and CDR2 is YSYEKL. Trimming cost V 0 bases and J 3 bases, with 14 bases left between them. CDR3 size: 16 residues.

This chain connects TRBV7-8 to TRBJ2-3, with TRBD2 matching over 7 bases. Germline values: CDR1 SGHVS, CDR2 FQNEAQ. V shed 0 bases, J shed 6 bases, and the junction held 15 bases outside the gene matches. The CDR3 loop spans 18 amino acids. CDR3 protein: CASSLALIGLGVGDTQYF. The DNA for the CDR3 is TGTGCCAGCAGCTTAGCGCTCATAGGACTAGGGGTTGGGGATACGCAGTATTTT. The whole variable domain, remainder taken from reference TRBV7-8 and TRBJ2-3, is GAGVSQSPRYKVAKRGQDVALRCDPISGHVSLFWYQQALGQGPEFLTYFQNEAQLDKSGLPSDRFFAERPEGSVSTLKIQRTQQEDSAVYLCASSLALIGLGVGDTQYFGPGTRLTVL.